This T cell receptor (beta chain) derives from a study of T cells after yellow fever vaccination (dated by TCRdb to between 2018 and 2020). Background on the whole study: The SMART-Seq v4 Ultra Low Input RNA kit was used to prepare libraries from fractions with low cell numbers. Bulk TCR alpha and beta repertoires were sequenced longitudinally to track T-cell clones before and after primary and booster YFV17D yellow fever vaccination. The cohort comprised two healthy male donors, one aged 18 to 29 and one aged 30 to 40 years. Blood samples were taken at several timepoints before and after primary and secondary immunization, and bulk PBMC replicates and cell subsets were isolated.

A remark on this clonotype: This receptor's antigen is unknown. Base qualities are missing; no much larger clone stands one base away.

Synthesis of TCR cDNA relied on 5'RACE template switching, a step that introduced a universal primer site along with unique molecular identifiers. Priming of cDNA synthesis was performed from both the TCR alpha and TCR beta constant segments. Two PCR steps were used to amplify libraries, with sample barcodes and sequencing adapters being added in the second step. Sequencing of the libraries was done on either Illumina HiSeq 2500 (2x100 bp) or NovaSeq (2x150 bp). As for the original processing: MIGEC handled demultiplexing of reads and collapsing into UMI consensus sequences, while MiXCR performed V(D)J alignment. Clonotypes responding to the vaccine were identified with edgeR on replicate PBMC samples, with the criteria of FDR below 0.01 and a log2 fold change above 5 up to day 15. Each bulk clonotype was labeled CD4 or CD8 based on which sequenced repertoire, CD4 or CD8, contained the clonotype at higher abundance. The public sequencing data were trimmed at Q25 with fastp and processed into clonotypes with MiXCR by TCRdb, which kept only in-frame beta chains. Rows with a matching CDR3 protein are joined into one entry that keeps the most common DNA and genes. Here the V and J calls rest on TCRdb's processing, not on the authors' analysis. The sample table records 450,000 to 550,000 distinct CDR3 sequences; under 25% of these occur just once. The ten biggest clones cover approximately 14% of the sample.

Taken with the paper, the label for treatment or condition translates to: live attenuated yellow fever vaccine strain. At every blood-draw timepoint, two biological replicates of bulk PBMCs were collected. A standard Ficoll-Paque protocol was used to isolate PBMCs from peripheral blood. TriZol was used to extract RNA from bulk PBMCs, from CD4 and CD8 fractions, and from dextramer-positive and dextramer-negative fractions. Study-level results and caveats: Because abundant contaminating clonotypes from the bulk population could be contained in FACS-sorted repertoires, computational filtering was required. A small share of clonotypes occurred in both CD4 and CD8 compartments, likely arising from convergent recombination. Compared with the primary T-cell response, the secondary T-cell response was faster but weaker, reaching its peak on day 5 rather than on day 15. Most clones expanded after primary vaccination (roughly 96% of CD4 and 88% of CD8) were re-detected after the booster, suggesting that broad memory maintenance occurred. Because the study included only two donors, the extent to which the findings can be generalized is limited.

Inclusive of the bounding cysteine and phenylalanine, the CDR3 is 13 residues long. Solely the CDR3 DNA is kept, with 39 bases framed from the first base. Unmatched junction bases come to 4, with V trimmed by 5 bases and J by 7 bases. CDR1 SGHTA and CDR2 FQGNSA were looked up in the germline V gene. The sample here was PBMCs, taken 15 days after the yellow fever booster vaccination. The chain joins TRBV7-2 to TRBJ2-4; 8 junctional bases match TRBD2. The sequence derives from a man aged 30-40 years who received the YFV17D yellow fever vaccine. The CDR3 reads as follows: CASSPGGTNIQYF. The DNA sequence is given as TGTGCCAGCAGCCCGGGAGGGACGAACATTCAGTACTTC.